These 15 T cell receptor beta chains were all obtained from the same sample, sequenced in a study of T cell responses to AZD1222 COVID-19 vaccine. Some clones are missing from TCRdb's copy, which holds only in-frame ones; the method was immunoSEQ multiplex PCR. Of 120,000 or so clones listed, over 75% are singletons. This sample comprised peripheral blood, obtained on day 0 of AZD1222 vaccination. The receptor set was obtained from an adult in good health.

The V gene is TRBV11-2, the J gene TRBJ2-2; 9 nucleotides match TRBD1. V gave up 2 bases and J gave up 7 bases; unmatched junction bases: 5. CDR3 length: 15 residues. Germline V gene sequence: CDR1 SGHAT, CDR2 FQNNGV. This CDR3 is CASSLLDRGIGELFF. The CDR3, as DNA: TGTGCCAGCAGCTTATTGGACAGGGGTATCGGGGAGCTGTTTTTT.

The gene calls are TRBV9 and TRBJ1-3, with D maybe TRBD1 (5 bases). The germline gives CDR1 SGDLS, CDR2 YYNGEE. V dropped 7 bases and J dropped 8 bases, with 13 bases sitting between them. The CDR3 covers 12 residues. The CDR3 is CASGLQGDTIYF. The CDR3 DNA follows: TGTGCCAGCGGCCTGCAGGGAGACACCATATATTTT.

The chain uses TRBV12-5 and TRBJ1-1; TRBD1 aligns across 7 bases. Germline CDR1 and CDR2: LGHNT and FRNRAP. The CDR3 sequence is 13 residues long. The trim removed 9 bases at V and 1 base at J, leaving 5 bases unmatched. The CDR3 nucleotides read TGTGCTAGCAGGGACAGCGGGAACACTGAAGCTTTCTTT. Amino acids: CASRDSGNTEAFF. The variable domain in full, with the rest retrieved from reference TRBV12-5 and TRBJ1-1, is DARVTQTPRHKVTEMGQEVTMRCQPILGHNTVFWYRQTMMQGLELLAYFRNRAPLDDSGMPKDRFSAEMPDATLATLKIQPSEPRDSAVYFCASRDSGNTEAFFGQGTRLTVV.

This chain links TRBV28 with TRBJ1-2, with D unclear. Germline CDR1 and CDR2: MDHEN and SYDVKM. The CDR3 totals 12 residues. Trimming left V 6 bases short and J 7 bases short, with 12 bases between. DNA of the CDR3: TGTGCCAGCAGCCCGTTAATAACTGGCTACACCTTC. This encodes CASSPLITGYTF.

This chain links TRBV5-4 with TRBJ1-3; 9 bases match TRBD1. The CDR3 has 17 residues. Germline lookup yields CDR1 SGHNT and CDR2 YYREEE (reference sequence). The junction had 4 bases not matched to a gene; V was cut back by 0 bases and J by 0 bases. CDR3 in amino acids: CASSLAPDRGSGNTIYF. The CDR3 nucleotides are TGTGCCAGCAGCTTGGCCCCGGACAGGGGCTCTGGAAACACCATATATTTT.

The CDR3 DNA follows: TGTGCCAGCAGTTTGACAGAAGAGAATGAGCAGTTCTTC. This gives the protein CASSLTEENEQFF. The chain carries TRBV12-3 or TRBV12-4 and TRBJ2-1; perhaps TRBD1 as D (5 bases). V gave up 3 bases and J gave up 7 bases, with 10 bases separating them. This CDR3 is 13 amino acids long.

This chain links TRBV19 with TRBJ1-6; D is ambiguous. This CDR3 is 14 amino acids long. V lost 6 bases, J lost 0 bases, and 6 bases lay in between. The V gene's germline CDR1 is LNHDA and CDR2 SQIVND (reference sequence). The CDR3 DNA sequence: TGTGCCAGTAGGGCTAACTCCTATAATTCACCCCTCCACTTT. Protein: CASRANSYNSPLHF.

J is TRBJ1-6 and V is TRBV5-1; TRBD1 might be the D (5 bases). Trimming pared 0 bases from V and 0 bases from J, leaving 7 bases between. Looked up from germline, CDR1 is SGHRS and CDR2 is YFSETQ. CDR3 size: 16 residues. The CDR3 spells CASSLGGSSYNSPLHF. CDR3 bases: TGCGCCAGCAGCTTGGGGGGGTCCTCCTATAATTCACCCCTCCACTTT.

The CDR3 nucleotides are TGTGCCAGTAGCCTTGGACTTAACACCGGGGAGCTGTTTTTT. It codes for CASSLGLNTGELFF. V gene TRBV19 combines with J gene TRBJ2-2; maybe TRBD2 (5 bases). CDR1 is LNHDA, CDR2 SQIVND, per germline (reference sequence). Trimming removed 6 bases from V and 2 bases from J, with 10 bases in between. The CDR3 runs to 14 residues.

CDR3 sequence: CASSLVTELLLSGNTIYF. The DNA for the CDR3 is TGTGCCAGCAGTTTAGTGACAGAATTACTACTCTCTGGAAACACCATATATTTT. The gene calls are TRBV28 and TRBJ1-3, with D possibly TRBD1 on 5 matching bases. CDR1 is MDHEN, CDR2 SYDVKM, per germline. Trimming took off 2 bases at V and 0 bases at J, with 17 bases between the two ends. The CDR3 contains 18 residues.

This chain joins TRBV7-9 and TRBJ1-2; D ambiguous. This CDR3 has 17 residues. Germline V gives CDR1 SEHNR, CDR2 FQNEAQ (reference sequence). Trimming shortened V by 2 bases and J by 0 bases, and 16 bases separated the two germline ends. CDR3 region: CASSLPKQRHTNYGYTF. For the CDR3, the DNA is TGTGCCAGCAGCTTACCCAAACAACGCCATACTAACTATGGCTACACCTTC.

The genes are TRBV6-1 and TRBJ1-2; 7 bases align to TRBD1. In germline, CDR1 is MNHNS, CDR2 SASEGT. V was clipped by 2 bases and J by 8 bases; unmatched bases: 8. The CDR3 extends over 14 amino acids. The CDR3 DNA follows: TGTGCCAGCAGTGAAAGGGGGCGGATTTTAGGCTACACCTTC. Encoded protein: CASSERGRILGYTF.

The V call is TRBV7-9, the J call TRBJ2-3; D is possibly TRBD1 (5 bases). The germline V gene has CDR1 SEHNR and CDR2 FQNEAQ (reference sequence). V lost 4 bases and J 0 bases, leaving 11 bases between the germline ends. The CDR3 is made up of 15 amino acids. CDR3 in amino acids: CASSYGATSTDTQYF. The CDR3 DNA reads as TGTGCCAGCAGCTATGGGGCCACTAGCACAGATACGCAGTATTTT.

The V gene is TRBV10-3, the J gene TRBJ2-7, with 10 bases fitting TRBD2. Per germline, CDR1 ENHRY and CDR2 SYGVKD. After removal of 2 bases from V and 1 base from J, the junction contained 2 bases not matched to a gene. The CDR3 contains 15 residues. This CDR3 is CAISEELAGSYEQYF. The CDR3 nucleotides are TGTGCCATCAGTGAGGAACTAGCGGGGTCCTACGAGCAGTACTTC.

The V gene is TRBV18, the J gene TRBJ2-7; D is perhaps TRBD2 (6 bases). Trimming cost V 2 bases and J 6 bases, with 17 bases left between them. Germline V lookup: CDR1 KGHSH, CDR2 LQKENI. CDR3 length equals 15 residues. CDR3 amino acids: CASSPIVAAFTEQYF. CDR3 in DNA: TGTGCCAGCTCACCAATCGTAGCGGCTTTCACCGAGCAGTACTTC.